Listed below are T cell receptor beta chains from one sample, sequenced in a study of cytomegalovirus exposure and HLA in healthy donors. Some clones are missing from TCRdb's copy, which holds only in-frame ones; the method was immunoSEQ multiplex PCR. The sample has around 150,000 clones; approximately 80% are singletons. The source material was PBMCs. The receptors were gathered from a young man in good health and CMV-seropositive. Both conserved end residues are part of each CDR3. A D gene is named only where the DNA matches it firmly. Clone size appears in some rows only: once, few, many, or a class for an expanded clone.

TRBV5-6	TRBJ2-3	TRBD2	.	CASSLLLAGNTDTQYF	TGTGCCAGCAGCTTGCTCCTAGCGGGTAACACAGATACGCAGTATTTT
TRBV28	TRBJ1-5	.	.	CASRSPRQNSNQPQHF	TGTGCCAGCAGGTCCCCTAGACAGAATAGCAATCAGCCCCAGCATTTT
TRBV7-9	TRBJ1-2	TRBD1	.	CASSFKPGGDGYTF	TGTGCCAGCAGCTTTAAACCAGGGGGCGATGGCTACACCTTC
TRBV6-4	TRBJ1-1	TRBD1	.	CASSDTWTGRTEAFF	TGTGCCAGCAGTGACACTTGGACAGGGCGCACTGAAGCTTTCTTT
TRBV10-2	TRBJ1-4	.	.	CASSDGGRKLFF	TGCGCCAGCAGTGACGGGGGGCGAAAACTGTTTTTT
TRBV29-1	TRBJ2-3	.	.	CSVDGRGSEDTQYF	TGCAGCGTCGACGGGAGAGGAAGTGAAGATACGCAGTATTTT
TRBV11-2	TRBJ1-3	.	few	CASSLARGSGNTIYF	TGTGCCAGCAGCTTAGCTAGGGGGTCTGGAAACACCATATATTTT
TRBV25-1	TRBJ1-4	.	few	CASSLRTDPTNEKLFF	TGTGCCAGCAGTCTCCGGACAGACCCAACTAATGAAAAACTGTTTTTT
TRBV5-4	TRBJ2-1	TRBD2	.	CASSLALAGGSRNEQFF	TGTGCCAGCAGCTTGGCCTTGGCGGGGGGGTCAAGAAATGAGCAGTTCTTC
TRBV2	TRBJ1-2	TRBD1	once	CASRQGSANYGYTF	TGTGCCAGCAGACAGGGGTCCGCTAACTATGGCTACACCTTC
TRBV11-2	TRBJ2-1	TRBD2	.	CASSFYGTSNNEQFF	TGTGCCAGCAGCTTTTACGGGACTAGTAACAATGAGCAGTTCTTC
TRBV5-8	TRBJ2-3	.	.	CASSLGRVTDTQYF	TGTGCCAGCAGCTTGGGACGGGTCACAGATACGCAGTATTTT
TRBV9	TRBJ1-1	.	.	CASSVGETLNTEAFF	TGTGCCAGCAGCGTAGGAGAGACTTTAAACACTGAAGCTTTCTTT
TRBV5-1	TRBJ2-3	.	.	CASSLAGQSADTQYF	TGCGCCAGCAGCTTGGCCGGACAGTCGGCAGATACGCAGTATTTT
TRBV2	TRBJ2-7	TRBD2	.	CASSRVAGRDEQYF	TGTGCCAGCAGTCGGGTAGCGGGGAGAGACGAGCAGTACTTC
TRBV19	TRBJ2-1	TRBD2	once	CASSQLAGRNEQFF	TGTGCCAGTAGTCAGCTAGCGGGACGCAATGAGCAGTTCTTC
TRBV28	TRBJ2-1	.	.	CASSFGQHCHNEQFF	TGTGCCAGCAGTTTCGGACAGCATTGTCACAATGAGCAGTTCTTC
TRBV28	TRBJ2-7	TRBD2	once	CASTDRTSPVDEQYF	TGTGCCAGCACAGACCGGACTAGTCCCGTCGACGAGCAGTACTTC
TRBV6-1	TRBJ1-2	.	.	CASVIRFDYGYTF	TGTGCCAGCGTGATTCGGTTTGACTATGGCTACACCTTC
TRBV6-5	TRBJ2-5	TRBD2	.	CASSSLAVTETQYF	TGTGCCAGCAGTTCTCTAGCGGTCACGGAGACCCAGTACTTC
TRBV7-9	TRBJ2-7	.	.	CSSSPEFEQYF	TGTTCCAGCAGCCCGGAGTTCGAGCAGTACTTC
TRBV7-6	TRBJ2-1	TRBD2	.	CASSLAGTKDYNEQFF	TGTGCCAGCAGCTTAGCCGGGACTAAAGACTACAATGAGCAGTTCTTC
TRBV25-1	TRBJ2-3	TRBD2	.	CASSGRLAGAGNTDTQYF	TGTGCCAGCAGTGGACGACTAGCGGGAGCGGGGAACACAGATACGCAGTATTTT
TRBV7-6	TRBJ2-2	.	.	CASSSQGLGELFF	TGTGCCAGCAGCTCCCAGGGGCTTGGGGAGCTGTTTTTT
TRBV6-1	TRBJ2-5	TRBD2	.	CAIRLAGGPVETQYF	TGTGCCATCCGACTAGCGGGGGGGCCGGTAGAGACCCAGTACTTC
TRBV16	TRBJ1-1	.	.	CASSQSGGWAEAFF	TGTGCCAGCAGCCAATCAGGGGGATGGGCTGAAGCTTTCTTT
TRBV28	TRBJ2-2	TRBD2	.	CASSFIDGRAMTGELFF	TGTGCCAGCAGTTTTATTGACGGGAGGGCCATGACCGGGGAGCTGTTTTTT
TRBV7-9	TRBJ2-5	.	.	CASSSSNEETQYF	TGTGCCAGCAGCTCCTCTAACGAAGAGACCCAGTACTTC
TRBV5-1	TRBJ1-1	TRBD1	once	CASSLGAGGTEAFF	TGCGCCAGCAGCTTGGGGGCAGGGGGCACTGAAGCTTTCTTT
TRBV4-1	TRBJ2-2	TRBD2	.	CASSHVVGSGRGTGELFF	TGCGCCAGCAGCCATGTCGTAGGTAGCGGGAGAGGCACCGGGGAGCTGTTTTTT
TRBV5-5	TRBJ1-3	.	.	CASSTGGGNTIYF	TGTGCCAGCAGCACCGGTGGGGGGAACACCATATATTTT
TRBV5-1	TRBJ2-5	TRBD2	.	CASSLEASGVQETQYF	TGCGCCAGCAGCTTGGAGGCTAGCGGGGTCCAAGAGACCCAGTACTTC
TRBV30	TRBJ2-7	.	few	CAWSVPGLDYEQYF	TGTGCCTGGAGTGTACCGGGACTCGACTACGAGCAGTACTTC
TRBV7-9	TRBJ2-7	TRBD1	.	CSSSPYRGVRGTYEQYF	TGTTCCAGCAGTCCCTACAGGGGTGTAAGGGGAACCTACGAGCAGTACTTC
TRBV10-3	TRBJ2-1	.	.	CAISVGGNEQFF	TGTGCCATCAGTGTAGGGGGTAATGAGCAGTTCTTC
TRBV18	TRBJ2-7	.	.	CASSLAQGFYEQYF	TGTGCCAGCTCCCTAGCCCAGGGGTTCTACGAGCAGTACTTC
TRBV5-1	TRBJ1-3	.	.	CASSLVPQGSRTIYF	TGCGCCAGCAGCTTGGTACCCCAGGGTTCCCGCACCATATATTTT
TRBV27	TRBJ1-1	.	.	CASSLLAGGKDTEAFF	TGTGCCAGCAGTTTGTTGGCGGGAGGTAAGGACACTGAAGCTTTCTTT
TRBV7-9	TRBJ2-3	.	.	CASSLIHRIIGTDTQYF	TGTGCCAGCAGCTTGATACACAGGATAATAGGCACAGATACGCAGTATTTT
TRBV7-2	TRBJ2-5	TRBD1	.	CASSAWTGDQETQYF	TGTGCCAGCAGCGCCTGGACAGGGGACCAAGAGACCCAGTACTTC
TRBV5-1	TRBJ2-7	.	.	CASSLGQLYEQYF	TGCGCCAGCAGCTTGGGACAGCTCTACGAGCAGTACTTC
TRBV5-1	TRBJ2-5	TRBD2	.	CASSPLAGVETQYF	TGCGCCAGCAGCCCTCTAGCGGGAGTGGAGACCCAGTACTTC
TRBV19	TRBJ1-6	TRBD1	once	CASTQGDSYNSPLHF	TGTGCCAGTACACAGGGGGACTCCTATAATTCACCCCTCCACTTT
TRBV6-5	TRBJ2-1	TRBD2	.	CASSYAGGSYNEQFF	TGTGCCAGCAGTTACGCGGGAGGCTCCTACAATGAGCAGTTCTTC
TRBV2	TRBJ2-7	TRBD2	.	CASSVSGGRAHEQYF	TGTGCCAGCAGTGTCAGCGGGGGCCGGGCCCACGAGCAGTACTTC
TRBV19	TRBJ1-5	.	.	CASTKQPYSNQPQHF	TGTGCCAGTACTAAACAGCCGTATAGCAATCAGCCCCAGCATTTT
TRBV18	TRBJ2-7	TRBD2	.	CASSPIQNTRGSYEQYF	TGTGCCAGCTCACCAATTCAAAACACGCGGGGGTCGTACGAGCAGTACTTC
TRBV6-1	TRBJ2-2	.	.	CASSEALGRGELFF	TGTGCCAGCAGTGAAGCGCTAGGCCGAGGGGAGCTGTTTTTT
TRBV6-5	TRBJ2-2	TRBD1	.	CASSGQERRGELFF	TGTGCCAGCAGCGGACAGGAACGGCGCGGGGAGCTGTTTTTT
TRBV29-1	TRBJ2-7	TRBD2	.	CSDEDLAGAYEQYF	TGCAGCGATGAAGATCTAGCGGGGGCCTACGAGCAGTACTTC